Presented here are 6 T cell receptor beta chains from one specimen sequenced in a study of T cell changes during pregnancy in multiple sclerosis. Here immunoSEQ multiplex PCR was the method, and the copy in TCRdb shows in-frame clones only, minus some. The sample yields some 47,000 clones, about 87% seen once. The sequencing here drew on peripheral blood, taken in the first trimester of pregnancy. These receptor sequences come from a female donor with multiple sclerosis, enrolled in a pregnancy study.

J is TRBJ1-6 and V is TRBV18, with D possibly being TRBD1 (6 bases). The V end lost 2 bases, the J end lost 8 bases, and 16 bases lay between the germline ends. Germline CDR1 is KGHSH and CDR2 is LQKENI. The CDR3 spans 16 residues. CDR3 in DNA: TGTGCCAGCTCACCATTCGATAACAGGGATGATTCACCCCTCCACTTT. It is translated as CASSPFDNRDDSPLHF.

This clone was seen just once. The CDR3 spells CASSDSIAGGPGDTQYF. CDR3 nucleotides: TGTGCCAGCAGTGACTCGATCGCGGGGGGGCCCGGGGATACGCAGTATTTT. This rearrangement joins TRBV6-4 to TRBJ2-3; TRBD2 agrees at 9 bases. CDR3 size: 17 residues. Germline loops: CDR1 MRHNA, CDR2 SNTAGT. The J segment lost 6 bases and the V segment lost 0 bases, leaving 10 bases of the junction unmatched.

This clone was counted only a few times. The chain employs TRBV7-6 and TRBJ1-5; weak D call: TRBD1 (5 bases). CDR1 is SGHVS and CDR2 is FNYEAQ in the germline V gene. The V end was cut by 1 base, the J end by 3 bases, with 10 bases between. The CDR3 consists of 15 residues. The DNA for the CDR3 is TGTGCCAGCAGCTTAGTACAGGCGTTCAATCAGCCCCAGCATTTT. Amino acid sequence: CASSLVQAFNQPQHF.

The chain recombines TRBV18 with TRBJ2-2; TRBD2 is a possible D gene (6 bases). CDR1 and CDR2 from the germline V gene are KGHSH and LQKENI. Trimming left V 2 bases short and J 3 bases short, with 7 bases between. The CDR3 loop spans 14 amino acids. The CDR3 nucleotides read TGTGCCAGCTCACCAGGAGGGGACACCGGGGAGCTGTTTTTT. It codes for CASSPGGDTGELFF.

The rearrangement uses TRBV7-9 and TRBJ1-6; 11 bases agree with TRBD1. The CDR3 extends over 13 amino acids. Germline-derived CDR1 and CDR2 are SEHNR and FQNEAQ (reference sequence). This CDR3 reads CVGGTGGNSPLHF. CDR3 coding DNA: TGTGTGGGGGGGACAGGGGGTAATTCACCCCTCCACTTT.

The chain employs TRBV5-1 and TRBJ2-7; 10 bases are a match to TRBD1. CDR1 is SGHRS, CDR2 YFSETQ, per germline. CDR3 size: 15 residues. With 2 bases clipped from V and 2 bases from J, the junction kept 4 bases outside the gene matches. As DNA, the CDR3 is TGCGCCAGCAGCTTAGGACAGGGGGGGGCCTACGAGCAGTACTTC. As protein: CASSLGQGGAYEQYF.